The present T cell receptor (beta chain) was sequenced within a study of CD4 T cells in relation to SARS-CoV-2 and coronaviruses. Unmatched junction bases numbered 5, after V lost 0 bases and J lost 6 bases. CDR3 length: 14 amino acids. Per germline, CDR1 SGHNT and CDR2 YYREEE (reference sequence). The data were produced by immunoSEQ multiplex PCR, yet TCRdb's version contains in-frame clones alone and is incomplete. The table shows around 9,700 clones, with approximately 78% occurring only once. The unexposed donors gave CD4+ T cells in about 2011-2019, prior to COVID-19. After approximately ten days of culture, CD4+ T cells were isolated. Worth noting for this clone: Antigen unknown.

The V gene is TRBV5-4, the J gene TRBJ1-2, with 7 positions matching TRBD1. The source material was CD4+ T cells from PBMCs, cultured in vitro. This clonotype was sampled from a human donor in good health. As DNA, the CDR3 is TGTGCCAGCAGCTTGGTCGGGACAGAGGATGGCTACACCTTC. Translation gives CASSLVGTEDGYTF.